The 15 T cell receptor beta chains presented below share a single source sample, sequenced in a study of blood T cell repertoires in COVID-19. Sequenced by immunoSEQ multiplex PCR; TCRdb stores in-frame clones only, minus some. The sample consists of around 110,000 clones, approximately 81% of them appearing once. Sequencing was carried out using peripheral blood. These receptors all come from a man aged 40-50 years with acute or convalescent COVID-19.

This clone was detected only a few times. This chain joins TRBV18 and TRBJ2-2; the D is unclear. The CDR3 spans 16 residues. Between the trimmed V and J ends, which lost 1 base and 0 bases, there was a span of 9 bases. CDR1 is KGHSH and CDR2 is LQKENI in the germline V gene. Written as DNA, the CDR3 is TGTGCCAGCTCACCACAAGTACGGTCGAACACCGGGGAGCTGTTTTTT. It specifies CASSPQVRSNTGELFF.

The gene calls are TRBV6-1 and TRBJ1-1; 8 bases map to TRBD1. Trimming took 9 bases from V and 5 from J; bases not matched to a gene: 11. This CDR3 comprises 14 residues. Germline CDR1 and CDR2: MNHNS and SASEGT. The CDR3, as DNA: TGTGCCAGTTCCCAAGGACAGGGTTATACTGAAGCTTTCTTT. Its translation: CASSQGQGYTEAFF.

This clone has a handful of counts. The chain couples TRBV6-6 to TRBJ2-5; TRBD2 matches 8 bases. The CDR3 is 15 amino acids. CDR1 and CDR2 (germline): MNHNY, SVGAGI (reference sequence). With 4 bases clipped from V and 2 bases from J, the junction kept 6 bases outside the gene matches. The CDR3 DNA reads as TGTGCCAGCAGTTCAGGCGGGGGGAATCAAGAGACCCAGTACTTC. Its translation: CASSSGGGNQETQYF.

This clone turned up a few times. The chain links TRBV6-1 to TRBJ2-7, with D hard to call. V lost 2 bases to trimming and J lost 6 bases, with 14 bases between them. From germline, CDR1 is MNHNS and CDR2 SASEGT. The CDR3 length is 14 residues. CDR3 DNA sequence: TGTGCCAGCAGTGAAAAAGTCCCGTTTAGCGAGCAGTACTTC. It yields the protein CASSEKVPFSEQYF.

This chain connects TRBV2 to TRBJ1-1, with 10 bases identical to TRBD1. J lost 10 bases, V lost 7 bases, and 9 bases had no gene match. Germline V gene sequence: CDR1 SNHLY, CDR2 FYNNEI. The length of the CDR3 is 13 residues. The CDR3 DNA follows: TGTGCCAGCACCCCTGACAGGGGGCTCGGAGCTTTCTTT. Encoded protein: CASTPDRGLGAFF.

This rearrangement joins TRBV5-1 to TRBJ1-1; D call uncertain. Trimming removed 4 bases at V and 1 base at J, with 14 bases between. The CDR3 sequence is 15 residues long. Germline CDR1 SGHRS, CDR2 YFSETQ. The CDR3 DNA sequence: TGCGCCAGCAGCAACTCCCCGTTTAGGAACACTGAAGCTTTCTTT. Translated: CASSNSPFRNTEAFF.

The rearrangement uses TRBV7-9 and TRBJ1-3; no clear D gene. The CDR3 loop spans 15 amino acids. V lost 3 bases, J lost 4 bases, and 13 bases lay in between. The germline gives CDR1 SEHNR, CDR2 FQNEAQ (reference sequence). The CDR3 here is CASSLTSPSGNTIYF. The CDR3 nucleotides read TGTGCCAGCAGCTTGACATCACCCTCGGGAAACACCATATATTTT.

The V gene is TRBV2, the J gene TRBJ2-1, with TRBD1 matching over 9 bases. This CDR3 region has 14 residues. Germline CDR1 SNHLY, CDR2 FYNNEI. V shed 1 base and J 8 bases; nucleotides not matched to a gene: 3. The CDR3 bases are TGTGCCAGCAGTGAAGGGACAGGGGTGGATGAGCAGTTCTTC. Amino acid sequence: CASSEGTGVDEQFF.

The chain joins TRBV7-3 to TRBJ2-5; D is unclear. This CDR3 contains 12 residues. V gave up 4 bases and J gave up 7 bases, with 10 bases separating them. Germline V gene data show CDR1 as SGHTA and CDR2 as FQGTGA. Here the CDR3 reads CASSSPLGTQYF. The CDR3 DNA reads as TGTGCCAGCAGCTCCCCCCTCGGGACCCAGTACTTC.

The chain uses TRBV18 and TRBJ2-4; TRBD1 agrees at 11 bases. The length of the CDR3 is 17 residues. The V gene's germline CDR1 is KGHSH and CDR2 LQKENI. Losses at the gene ends were 1 base for V and 7 bases for J; bases not matched to a gene: 9. As DNA, the CDR3 is TGTGCCAGCTCACCACGAGGACAGGGGGCGAAGGCCAACATTCAGTACTTC. It codes for CASSPRGQGAKANIQYF. The full variable domain, its missing parts supplied by reference TRBV18 and TRBJ2-4, is NAGVMQNPRHLVRRRGQEARLRCSPMKGHSHVYWYRQLPEEGLKFMVYLQKENIIDESGMPKERFSAEFPKEGPSILRIQQVVRGDSAAYFCASSPRGQGAKANIQYFGAGTRLSVL.

The chain joins TRBV19 to TRBJ1-5; D not resolved. This CDR3 region has 17 residues. Germline loops: CDR1 LNHDA, CDR2 SQIVND (reference sequence). Between the trimmed V and J ends, which lost 0 bases and 0 bases, there was a span of 12 bases. The DNA of the CDR3 is TGTGCCAGTAGTATAGAGGACTCATTTTATAGCAATCAGCCCCAGCATTTT. Translated: CASSIEDSFYSNQPQHF.

In this sample, this clone turned up a few times. This sequence joins TRBV7-8 and TRBJ2-1; 11 nucleotides line up with TRBD2. Per germline, CDR1 SGHVS and CDR2 FQNEAQ. V shed 1 base and J 6 bases; nucleotides not matched to a gene: 8. CDR3 size: 17 residues. CDR3 DNA: TGTGCCAGCAGCTTAGGGATTGGGACTAGCGGTCCCAATGAGCAGTTCTTC. This codes for CASSLGIGTSGPNEQFF.

This chain connects TRBV12-3 or TRBV12-4 to TRBJ2-1, with D possibly being TRBD1 (6 bases). The V and J ends lost 3 bases and 9 bases respectively, with 6 bases between them. The CDR3 sequence is 11 residues long. The CDR3 DNA reads as TGTGCCAGCAGTTTCAGGGGTGAGCAGTTCTTC. Amino acids: CASSFRGEQFF.

V gene TRBV5-4 combines with J gene TRBJ2-7; the D gene is possibly TRBD1 (5 bases). Per germline, CDR1 SGHNT and CDR2 YYREEE (reference sequence). This CDR3 spans 13 amino acids. V was pared by 0 bases and J by 4 bases, with 8 bases between. The CDR3 sequence: CASSLAQGYEQYF. In nucleotides, the CDR3 is TGTGCCAGCAGCTTGGCCCAGGGATACGAGCAGTACTTC.

The rearrangement uses TRBV19 and TRBJ2-7; 8 bases match TRBD1. Germline CDR1 is LNHDA and CDR2 is SQIVND (reference sequence). V shed 5 bases, J shed 4 bases, and the junction held 7 bases outside the gene matches. The CDR3 runs to 14 residues. CDR3 bases: TGTGCCAGTAGTGCCGGGACAGGCCCATACGAGCAGTACTTC. Translated: CASSAGTGPYEQYF.